The rows below give T cell receptor beta chains drawn from one sample of a study of blood T cell repertoires in COVID-19. The repertoire was sequenced with immunoSEQ multiplex PCR; TCRdb's copy has only in-frame clones and lacks some. Among 140,000 or so clones listed, 75% to 85% were seen once. Specimen: peripheral blood. These receptors all stem from a woman in her forties or fifties with acute or convalescent COVID-19. Both conserved end residues are part of each CDR3. D genes are given only for firm matches. Some rows mark clone size as missing; the rest say once, few, many or name a class of expanded clone.

>few|TRBD1|TRBJ2-7|TRBV19
CASSPGTGVSYEQYF
TGTGCCAGTAGTCCCGGGACAGGGGTTTCCTACGAGCAGTACTTC
>.|.|TRBJ1-2|TRBV2
CASSAYGHTF
TGTGCCAGCAGTGCGTATGGCCACACCTTC
>once|TRBD2|TRBJ2-7|TRBV7-8
CASRSTAGGGDEQYF
TGTGCCAGCAGATCTACGGCGGGAGGGGGGGACGAGCAGTACTTC
>.|.|TRBJ1-1|TRBV14
CASSLNRNTEAFF
TGTGCCAGCAGCCTCAACAGGAACACTGAAGCTTTCTTT
>.|.|TRBJ1-2|TRBV11-2
CASSSRQALYGYTF
TGTGCCAGCAGCTCCCGACAGGCCCTCTATGGCTACACCTTC
>.|.|TRBJ2-7|TRBV6-5
CASSYSRGSSYEQYF
TGTGCCAGCAGTTACTCGAGGGGGAGCTCCTACGAGCAGTACTTC
>once|.|TRBJ2-3|TRBV6-5
CASRHVLTDTQYF
TGTGCCAGCAGACACGTTCTCACAGATACGCAGTATTTT
>.|.|TRBJ2-1|TRBV6-2/TRBV6-3
CASSFDNNEQFF
TGTGCCAGCAGTTTTGACAACAATGAGCAGTTCTTC
>.|.|TRBJ2-5|TRBV27
CASSPMDGGETQYF
TGTGCCAGCAGTCCGATGGACGGGGGAGAGACCCAGTACTTC
>.|TRBD1|TRBJ2-7|TRBV5-1
CASSLGQGLYEQYF
TGCGCCAGCAGCTTGGGACAGGGTCTCTACGAGCAGTACTTC
>once|.|TRBJ2-1|TRBV18
CASSPSTYEQFF
TGTGCCAGCTCACCTTCCACTTATGAGCAGTTCTTC
>few|.|TRBJ1-2|TRBV28
CASSLTGNYGYTF
TGTGCCAGCAGTTTGACAGGCAACTATGGCTACACCTTC
>.|TRBD2|TRBJ2-2|TRBV11-2
CASSLDRGLGNTGELFF
TGTGCCAGCAGCTTAGATAGGGGACTAGGGAACACCGGGGAGCTGTTTTTT
>few|.|TRBJ2-7|TRBV3-1/TRBV3-2
CASSQGRQQQYF
TGTGCCAGCAGCCAAGGTCGACAGCAGCAGTACTTC
>.|.|TRBJ2-2|TRBV7-9
CASTQDITGELFF
TGTGCCAGCACCCAGGACATCACCGGGGAGCTGTTTTTT
>.|.|TRBJ1-1|TRBV2
CASSEGAPDYTEAFF
TGTGCCAGCAGTGAAGGGGCTCCGGATTACACTGAAGCTTTCTTT
>.|TRBD1|TRBJ1-5|TRBV7-9
CASSFWAGTDSNQPQHF
TGTGCCAGCAGCTTTTGGGCCGGGACAGATAGCAATCAGCCCCAGCATTTT
>.|.|TRBJ2-2|TRBV4-3
CASSFSDRFTGELFF
TGCGCCAGCAGCTTCTCAGACAGATTCACCGGGGAGCTGTTTTTT
>.|.|TRBJ2-7|TRBV2
CASNPGNWRSSYEQYF
TGTGCCAGCAATCCGGGTAATTGGCGGAGCTCCTACGAGCAGTACTTC
>.|TRBD1|TRBJ1-2|TRBV28
CASSFPQAGGYGYTF
TGTGCCAGCAGCTTTCCCCAGGCAGGGGGCTATGGCTACACCTTC
>.|TRBD2|TRBJ2-5|TRBV2
CASSANLAGEGETQYF
TGTGCCAGCAGCGCCAATCTAGCGGGGGAGGGGGAGACCCAGTACTTC
>.|.|TRBJ2-1|TRBV9
CASSVAIGGFYNEQFF
TGTGCCAGCAGCGTAGCTATAGGGGGATTCTACAATGAGCAGTTCTTC
>few|.|TRBJ1-1|TRBV16
CASSELGHLNTEAFF
TGTGCCAGCAGCGAGTTGGGACACCTGAACACTGAAGCTTTCTTT
>few|.|TRBJ1-5|TRBV6-2/TRBV6-3
CASSYLFEAWVPGEGQPQHF
TGTGCCAGCAGTTATTTGTTCGAGGCTTGGGTACCGGGCGAGGGTCAGCCCCAGCATTTT
>once|.|TRBJ2-7|TRBV14
CASSQSITREQYF
TGTGCCAGCAGCCAATCCATCACACGCGAGCAGTACTTC
>.|TRBD1|TRBJ2-3|TRBV24-1
CATSDTRGQGSTDTQYF
TGTGCCACCAGTGATACCAGGGGGCAAGGTTCCACAGATACGCAGTATTTT
>.|TRBD2|TRBJ2-1|TRBV9
CASSVRAGGINEQFF
TGTGCCAGCAGCGTTCGAGCGGGGGGCATCAATGAGCAGTTCTTC
>.|TRBD2|TRBJ2-7|TRBV7-9
CASSYTSGGLSYEQYF
TGTGCCAGCAGCTATACTAGCGGGGGCCTCTCCTACGAGCAGTACTTC
>.|TRBD1|TRBJ1-1|TRBV20-1
CSAIDRGYGEAFF
TGCAGTGCTATTGACAGGGGATACGGTGAAGCTTTCTTT
>.|.|TRBJ1-3|TRBV2
CASREGSRNTIYF
TGTGCCAGCCGGGAGGGGTCTCGCAACACCATATATTTT
>few|.|TRBJ1-2|TRBV21-1
CASSKKGQAGGYTF
TGTGCCAGCAGCAAGAAGGGTCAGGCGGGGGGCTACACCTTC
>.|.|TRBJ1-1|TRBV29-1
CSVTRWGGTEAFF
TGCAGCGTTACCCGTTGGGGGGGGACTGAAGCTTTCTTT
>.|.|TRBJ2-5|TRBV28
CASRTTGLGETQYF
TGTGCCAGCAGAACAACAGGGTTGGGAGAGACCCAGTACTTC